A single sample gave rise to the 25 T cell receptor beta chains below, sequenced in a study of blood T cell repertoires in COVID-19. Some clones are missing from TCRdb's copy, which holds only in-frame ones; the method was immunoSEQ multiplex PCR. This table has more than 200,000 clones, around four fifths appearing once. The source material was peripheral blood. The receptors come from a man in his sixties with acute or convalescent COVID-19.

This clone was detected once. This sequence joins TRBV5-5 and TRBJ1-6; D may be TRBD1 (5 bases). This CDR3 has 11 residues. V was shortened by 5 bases and J by 19 bases, with 16 bases between the two germline ends. Germline V gene lookup returns CDR1 SGHKS and CDR2 YYEKEE (reference sequence). The CDR3 is CASSQGLFRHF. The CDR3 DNA reads TGTGCCAGCAGTCAGGGACTTTTTCGACACTTT.

The CDR3: CASRSTSPNTGELFF. For the CDR3, the DNA is TGTGCCAGCAGGTCGACTAGCCCGAACACCGGGGAGCTGTTTTTT. V and J are TRBV7-9 and TRBJ2-2, with 7 bases aligning to TRBD2. The V and J ends lost 6 bases and 0 bases, in that order; junction bases with no gene match: 4. This CDR3 comprises 15 residues. Germline CDR1 and CDR2: SEHNR and FQNEAQ (reference sequence).

V gene TRBV28 combines with J gene TRBJ2-4; 7 nucleotides align to TRBD2. This CDR3 has 14 amino acids. Germline assignment: CDR1 MDHEN and CDR2 SYDVKM. Trimming took 4 bases from V and 8 from J; bases not matched to a gene: 8. The CDR3 nucleotides are TGTGCCAGCAGTTGGGGGGGACTCGTAGACATTCAGTACTTC. This translates into CASSWGGLVDIQYF.

V usage is TRBV3-1 (or the pseudogene TRBV3-2) and J usage is TRBJ2-7, with TRBD2 matching over 13 bases. Germline trimming cut 3 bases from V and 4 bases from J; bases unmatched to any gene: 18. Germline CDR1 is LGHDT and CDR2 is YNNKEL (reference sequence). This CDR3 has 20 residues. The CDR3 DNA is TGTGCCAGCAGCCAGTCCTTCTCGGGACTAGCGGGACATCGGGCATACGAGCAGTACTTC. Encoded protein: CASSQSFSGLAGHRAYEQYF.

This chain uses TRBV15 with TRBJ1-2; D gene uncertain. Trimming pared 4 bases from V and 6 bases from J, leaving 18 bases between. CDR1 is LNHNV, CDR2 YYDKDF, per germline (reference sequence). The CDR3 is made up of 15 amino acids. The CDR3 loop reads CATSNTGKVGDGYTF. In DNA, the CDR3 is TGTGCCACCAGCAATACGGGGAAGGTGGGTGATGGCTACACCTTC.

Turning to this clone: The conserved phenylalanine or tryptophan normally closing the CDR3 is absent here, so this likely arose from a read error. It is unclear where the CDR3 begins or ends on the DNA, so no DNA is shown, and the CDR3 is as TCRdb lists it. The V and J genes are TRBV5-8 and TRBJ1-2; the table's D call TRBD1 went unverified against the DNA. The V gene's germline CDR1 is SGHTS and CDR2 YDEGEE. The CDR3 extends over 11 residues, inclusive of both ends. CDR3 residues: CASSLVASQAL.

The chain employs TRBV11-1 and TRBJ2-2, with 7 bases aligning to TRBD1. J lost 1 base, V lost 2 bases, and 1 base had no gene match. CDR1 is SGHAT, CDR2 FQDESV, per germline (reference sequence). The CDR3 is 15 residues long. CDR3 sequence: CASSLRTGNTGELFF. The CDR3 DNA is TGTGCCAGCAGCTTAAGGACAGGGAACACCGGGGAGCTGTTTTTT.

J is TRBJ2-1 and V is TRBV7-8, with a possible D match to TRBD2 (5 bases). Trimming removed 5 bases at V and 6 bases at J, with 14 bases between. The CDR3 runs 14 residues. Germline V gene lookup returns CDR1 SGHVS and CDR2 FQNEAQ. CDR3 sequence (DNA): TGTGCCAGCAGCACTTCCGAACTAGTCAATGAGCAGTTCTTC. As protein: CASSTSELVNEQFF.

The chain joins TRBV27 to TRBJ2-1; 10 bases map to TRBD2. Germline trimming cut 1 base from V and 7 bases from J; bases unmatched to any gene: 25. This CDR3 spans 22 amino acids. Per the germline V gene, CDR1 is MNHEY and CDR2 is SMNVEV (reference sequence). The CDR3, as DNA: TGTGCCAGCAGTTTATGGCACAGGGAGATATTAGTAGCGGGAGGAGGTGGAAATGAGCAGTTCTTC. As protein: CASSLWHREILVAGGGGNEQFF.

The chain has TRBV6-5 and TRBJ2-2, with D uncertain. The CDR3 length is 13 residues. In germline, CDR1 is MNHEY, CDR2 SVGAGI. Trimming pared 7 bases from V and 4 bases from J, leaving 10 bases between. This chain's CDR3 is CASNNRATGELFF. CDR3 bases: TGTGCCAGCAATAACAGAGCCACCGGGGAGCTGTTTTTT.

Concerning this clone itself: The sample holds other DNA sequences that translate to the same CDR3. The J gene is TRBJ2-7, the V gene TRBV7-9; D may be TRBD2 (6 bases). In germline, CDR1 is SEHNR, CDR2 FQNEAQ (reference sequence). V gave up 5 bases and J gave up 3 bases, with 8 bases separating them. The CDR3 is made up of 12 amino acids. CDR3 nucleotides: TGTGCCAGCAGCCCGCGGGGCTACGAGCAGTACTTC. This sequence encodes CASSPRGYEQYF.

The V and J genes are TRBV7-9 and TRBJ1-4; D remains ambiguous. This CDR3 comprises 15 residues. V was pared by 0 bases and J by 4 bases, with 9 bases between. CDR1 and CDR2 from the germline V gene are SEHNR and FQNEAQ (reference sequence). The CDR3 region is CASSLAGSGNEKLFF. CDR3 coding DNA: TGTGCCAGCAGCTTAGCAGGGAGCGGTAATGAAAAACTGTTTTTT.

The CDR3 sequence is CASTDFSYNEQFF. In nucleotides, the CDR3 is TGTGCCAGTACGGACTTTAGCTACAATGAGCAGTTCTTC. This chain connects TRBV19 to TRBJ2-1; D possibly corresponds to TRBD2 (5 bases). CDR1 and CDR2 (germline): LNHDA, SQIVND (reference sequence). The CDR3 length is 13 residues. V was shortened by 7 bases and J by 3 bases, with 10 bases between the two germline ends.

Regarding this clone: The same CDR3 also results from other DNA sequences found in this sample. The chain couples TRBV19 to TRBJ1-2, with 9 bases matching TRBD1. This CDR3 has 14 amino acids. V dropped 6 bases and J dropped 2; count of bases not matched to a gene: 4. From germline, CDR1 is LNHDA and CDR2 SQIVND (reference sequence). The CDR3: CASSPGQGNYGYTF. The CDR3 DNA is TGTGCCAGTAGCCCGGGACAGGGAAACTATGGCTACACCTTC.

The CDR3 is CAISGRTGDYEQYF. The CDR3 coding sequence is TGTGCCATCAGTGGCCGAACAGGGGACTACGAGCAGTACTTC. This chain joins TRBV10-3 and TRBJ2-7, with 7 nucleotides matching TRBD1. The V gene end was trimmed by 4 bases and the J gene end by 3 bases; junction bases not matched to a gene: 6. Per germline, CDR1 ENHRY and CDR2 SYGVKD. CDR3 length equals 14 residues.

A few counts support this clone. V and J are TRBV5-6 and TRBJ2-5; a weak D match, TRBD1 (8 bases). The ends were cut back, 0 bases at V and 5 bases at J, with 17 bases in the middle. The CDR3 runs 16 residues. CDR1 is SGHDT and CDR2 is YYEEEE in the germline V gene. In DNA, the CDR3 is TGTGCCAGCAGCTTGGGGAACAGGGGGGGATTGGAGACCCAGTACTTC. It yields the protein CASSLGNRGGLETQYF.

V is TRBV27 and J is TRBJ2-1, with a weak D call TRBD2 (5 bases). Trimming removed 6 bases from V and 4 bases from J, with 19 bases in between. Per the germline V gene, CDR1 is MNHEY and CDR2 is SMNVEV (reference sequence). The CDR3 totals 16 residues. CDR3 amino acids: CASSHPNPRTYNEQFF. In DNA form, the CDR3 reads TGTGCCAGCAGCCACCCTAACCCTCGGACTTACAATGAGCAGTTCTTC.

This chain joins TRBV2 and TRBJ1-3; 7 bases fit TRBD1. This CDR3 comprises 13 residues. V shed 7 bases and J 3 bases; nucleotides not matched to a gene: 3. In germline, CDR1 is SNHLY, CDR2 FYNNEI. Written as DNA, the CDR3 is TGTGCCAGCAACAGGGGCTTTGGAAACACCATATATTTT. This gives the protein CASNRGFGNTIYF.

The chain has TRBV27 and TRBJ1-6; 7 bases are a match to TRBD1. The CDR3 is 15 residues long. The V and J ends lost 4 bases and 7 bases, in that order; junction bases with no gene match: 7. Germline-derived CDR1 and CDR2 are MNHEY and SMNVEV (reference sequence). DNA for the CDR3: TGTGCCAGCAGTTCCACAGGGGTCGGGAATTCACCCCTCCACTTT. Translation: CASSSTGVGNSPLHF.

The chain uses TRBV6-5 and TRBJ1-6, with a tentative D call TRBD1 (5 bases). Deletions cut 7 bases from V and 7 bases from J, with 14 bases between. This CDR3 contains 14 residues. The germline V gene has CDR1 MNHEY and CDR2 SVGAGI. CDR3 bases: TGTGCCAGCACCACACAGGTTAAAAATTCACCCCTCCACTTT. Its translation is CASTTQVKNSPLHF.

The chain joins TRBV20-1 to TRBJ2-2; 9 bases match TRBD1. The CDR3 runs to 17 residues. The germline gives CDR1 DFQATT, CDR2 SNEGSKA (reference sequence). Germline trimming cut 3 bases from V and 4 bases from J; bases unmatched to any gene: 12. The CDR3 sequence: CSASPPTGQGSTGELFF. The CDR3 coding sequence is TGCAGTGCTAGTCCCCCCACCGGACAGGGGAGCACCGGGGAGCTGTTTTTT.

The chain employs TRBV4-2 and TRBJ2-7; 12 nucleotides match TRBD2. Germline assignment: CDR1 LGHNA and CDR2 YNFKEQ. V trimming: 1 base; J trimming: 4 bases; junction bases outside the gene matches: 2. The CDR3 totals 15 residues. The CDR3 protein is CASSQGTSGIYEQYF. The CDR3, as DNA: TGTGCCAGCAGCCAAGGGACTAGCGGGATTTACGAGCAGTACTTC.

The gene calls are TRBV28 and TRBJ2-7; 11 bases align to TRBD1. Per the germline V gene, CDR1 is MDHEN and CDR2 is SYDVKM. This CDR3 comprises 17 residues. The V segment lost 8 bases and the J segment 2 bases; nucleotides outside the gene matches: 14. The CDR3 loop reads CASLPPLGTGGTYEQYF. Written as DNA, the CDR3 is TGTGCCAGCTTACCTCCCCTTGGGACAGGGGGGACCTACGAGCAGTACTTC.

This clone was seen once. The chain has TRBV6-5 and TRBJ1-1, with TRBD1 matching over 7 bases. The CDR3 is made up of 15 amino acids. Per the germline V gene, CDR1 is MNHEY and CDR2 is SVGAGI. Trimming removed 1 base from V and 3 bases from J; junction bases left unmatched: 5. Here the CDR3 reads CASSYWGTADTEAFF. The CDR3 nucleotides are TGTGCCAGCAGTTACTGGGGGACAGCGGACACTGAAGCTTTCTTT.

The V and J genes are TRBV13 and TRBJ2-5, with a possible D match to TRBD1 (5 bases). CDR1 is PRHDT, CDR2 FYEKMQ, per germline (reference sequence). The V gene lost 3 bases and the J gene lost 4 bases, with 12 bases spanning the gap. This CDR3 contains 14 residues. The CDR3, as DNA: TGTGCCAGCAGCTTCAGACAGAATATAGAGACCCAGTACTTC. Its translation is CASSFRQNIETQYF.